Here is one TCR beta chain with its context. The antigen it binds to is not known. No much larger clonotype is one base removed from it; base qualities were not supplied. Participants in the prospective study were aged roughly 18 to 90 years, lived in 20 to 25 United States geographic areas, and enrolled through a virtual design. In the prospective study, cohorts were assigned on the basis of participant-reported clinical history obtained from a screening survey and a study questionnaire. For ImmuneRACE Cohort 3, a participant was defined as recovered based on two consecutive negative NP/OP PCR tests, clearance by a healthcare professional, or resolution of symptoms. In the prospective study, whole blood, serum and a nasopharyngeal or oropharyngeal swab were collected from each participant by mobile phlebotomists. Prospective study participants could optionally give additional blood draws and questionnaires over an approximately two-month period. Blood samples from the prospective study were shipped frozen or at room temperature prior to DNA extraction.

TCRbeta CDR3 regions were amplified from genomic DNA by means of the immunoSEQ Assay, a bias-controlled multiplex PCR. The original methods were these. The number of nucleated cells in each sample was estimated by amplification of reference gene primers within the assay. To quantify the absolute abundance of each unique TCRbeta CDR3 rearrangement, sequence reads were collapsed and filtered. For each sample, productive Simpson clonality was calculated as the square root of Simpson's diversity index over productive rearrangements. Imported from immuneACCESS, the table was reduced by TCRdb to in-frame sequences with V and J called. These copies leave out some clones; in studies compared against another copy, an unresolved V gene accounts for under half, and the cause of the remainder is not known. That table gives V, J and clone size, and the DNA gave D and trimming. This sample lists 300,000 to 400,000 clones; over 75% were detected once. 5% to 6% of the sample belongs to the ten largest clones.

The data derive from a study of blood T cell repertoires in COVID-19 (dated by TCRdb to about 2020). Study-wide context: Samples covering the acute and convalescent phases of COVID-19 were provided by collaborators in the United States, Italy and Spain. Nearly every sample came with metadata listing a de-identified subject ID, COVID-19 status, age in years and sex. Where available, HLA class I and class II types were obtained from metadata supplied by the sample provider rather than from assay-based typing. Subjects who had been exposed to COVID-19, were actively infected with it, or had recovered from it provided the deeply sampled blood TCRbeta repertoires that made up the dataset. The material from the prospective study consisted of cDNA or gDNA derived from T cells, B-cell-depleted T cells, or PBMCs. Samples were obtained from the ongoing ImmuneRACE study (first 160 participants) and from over 1,000 subjects provided by 6 global collaborators. The repertoires were released in a freely available public database meant as a resource for research on the immune response to SARS-CoV-2. Study-level results and caveats: The amount of clinical and demographic metadata varied by source and participant and was provided uncurated.

CDR1 and CDR2, per the germline V gene (reference sequence), are SGHNT and YYREEE. The CDR3 goes from the cysteine to the phenylalanine over 16 residues. Just the 48-base CDR3 DNA is kept, in frame starting at base 1. Relative to germline, V is missing 4 bases and J is missing 2 bases, with 10 bases of the junction outside any gene match. The sample was PBMCs or T cells enriched from blood (not recorded which). Rearrangement joined TRBV5-4 to TRBJ2-3; 7 bases in the junction line up with TRBD2. This TCR came from a young man who had recovered from COVID-19. The DNA is as follows: TGTGCCAGCAGCCCCATGGGAGCGGGGCTCACAGATACGCAGTATTTT. Translated, this is CASSPMGAGLTDTQYF.